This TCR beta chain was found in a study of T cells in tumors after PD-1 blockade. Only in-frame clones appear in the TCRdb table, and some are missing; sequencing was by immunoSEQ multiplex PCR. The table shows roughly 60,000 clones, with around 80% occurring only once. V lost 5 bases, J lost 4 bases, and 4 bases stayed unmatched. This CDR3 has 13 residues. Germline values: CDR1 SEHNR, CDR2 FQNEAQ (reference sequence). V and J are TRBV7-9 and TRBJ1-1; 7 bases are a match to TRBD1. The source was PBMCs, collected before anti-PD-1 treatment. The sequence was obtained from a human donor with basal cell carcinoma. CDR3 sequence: CASSTTGVTEAFF. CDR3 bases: TGTGCCAGCAGCACTACAGGGGTCACTGAAGCTTTCTTT.